The 31 T cell receptor beta chains listed next were all sequenced from one sample in a study of cytomegalovirus exposure and HLA in healthy donors. Vbeta (60) and Jbeta (13) primers were used in the PCR. This table comes from immunoSEQ multiplex PCR, and its TCRdb copy is limited to in-frame clones, with some not included. Here the sample table reports approximately 120,000 clones. Sequences were obtained from PBMCs. Every receptor here comes from a man in his late teens or twenties in good health and CMV-seronegative.

This sequence joins TRBV30 and TRBJ1-2, with D possibly TRBD1 on 5 matching bases. There are 15 residues in the CDR3. Germline V lookup: CDR1 GTSNPN, CDR2 SVGIG (reference sequence). The ends were cut back, 0 bases at V and 6 bases at J, with 17 bases in the middle. The CDR3 DNA sequence: TGTGCCTGGAGTGTACTGATGGGGGGTGGCCATGGCTACACCTTC. Protein product: CAWSVLMGGGHGYTF.

The chain uses TRBV13 and TRBJ2-7; 7 bases agree with TRBD1. The CDR3 is 17 residues long. J lost 7 bases, V lost 4 bases, and 19 bases had no gene match. CDR1 PRHDT and CDR2 FYEKMQ come from the germline V gene (reference sequence). The CDR3 loop is CASSSEGQVGKPREQYF. Written as DNA, the CDR3 is TGTGCCAGCAGCTCCGAAGGACAGGTAGGGAAACCACGAGAGCAGTACTTC.

The J gene is TRBJ1-5, the V gene TRBV27, with D possibly being TRBD1 (6 bases). The V gene's germline CDR1 is MNHEY and CDR2 SMNVEV (reference sequence). CDR3 length: 14 residues. CDR3 sequence: CVARGEGSNQPQHF. The CDR3 nucleotides read TGTGTCGCGAGGGGGGAGGGTAGCAATCAGCCCCAGCATTTT.

V is TRBV18 and J is TRBJ2-1; 9 bases match TRBD2. The CDR3 is made up of 18 amino acids. CDR1 is KGHSH and CDR2 is LQKENI in the germline V gene. V trimming: 2 bases; J trimming: 4 bases; junction bases outside the gene matches: 12. In DNA form, the CDR3 reads TGTGCCAGCTCACCATTCCCAGCGGGAGGTTCCCAATACAATGAGCAGTTCTTC. Translated: CASSPFPAGGSQYNEQFF.

This rearrangement joins TRBV5-1 to TRBJ2-1; weak D call: TRBD2 (5 bases). This CDR3 contains 11 residues. CDR1 SGHRS and CDR2 YFSETQ come from the germline V gene. Trimming left V 4 bases short and J 11 bases short, with 10 bases between. This chain's CDR3 is CASSLRGQQFF. CDR3 DNA: TGCGCCAGCAGCCTTCGGGGTCAGCAGTTCTTC.

V usage is TRBV19 and J usage is TRBJ2-2; D remains unclear. CDR1 LNHDA and CDR2 SQIVND come from the germline V gene (reference sequence). Trimming took off 2 bases at V and 5 bases at J, with 24 bases between the two ends. The CDR3 runs to 19 residues. The CDR3 coding sequence is TGTGCCAGTAGTATATCAGCGTTGGCCCCCACGAGGCGGACCGGGGAGCTGTTTTTT. Translated, it gives CASSISALAPTRRTGELFF.

Notes on this clone: This sample includes further DNA sequences coding for the same CDR3. The CDR3 nucleotides read TGTGCCAGCACCCAGGGTCTCGTCCAAGAGACCCAGTACTTC. It is translated as CASTQGLVQETQYF. The chain uses TRBV6-1 and TRBJ2-5; D possibly corresponds to TRBD1 (5 bases). This CDR3 has 14 residues. Trimming took off 7 bases at V and 1 base at J, with 13 bases between the two ends. From germline, CDR1 is MNHNS and CDR2 SASEGT.

J is TRBJ2-4 and V is TRBV9, with 10 bases fitting TRBD2. Germline lookup yields CDR1 SGDLS and CDR2 YYNGEE. The CDR3 spans 16 residues. Trimming at V came to 7 bases and at J to 7 bases, leaving 14 bases not matched to a gene. This CDR3 reads CASGPQEGLALNIQYF. In nucleotides, the CDR3 is TGTGCCAGCGGACCCCAAGAGGGACTAGCGTTGAACATTCAGTACTTC.

This sequence joins TRBV7-8 and TRBJ2-7; the D gene is possibly TRBD2 (5 bases). The V end lost 4 bases, the J end lost 6 bases, and 13 bases lay between the germline ends. This CDR3 spans 13 amino acids. The germline CDR1 and CDR2 sequences are SGHVS and FQNEAQ. CDR3 coding DNA: TGTGCCAGCAGCTACGGTTATGGGAGCGAGCAGTACTTC. Translating gives CASSYGYGSEQYF. The complete variable domain, with remaining parts taken from reference TRBV7-8 and TRBJ2-7, reads GAGVSQSPRYKVAKRGQDVALRCDPISGHVSLFWYQQALGQGPEFLTYFQNEAQLDKSGLPSDRFFAERPEGSVSTLKIQRTQQEDSAVYLCASSYGYGSEQYFGPGTRLTVT.

The V gene is TRBV19, the J gene TRBJ2-1; D perhaps matches TRBD2 (5 bases). V lost 2 bases and J lost 6, with 17 bases in between. CDR1 LNHDA and CDR2 SQIVND come from the germline V gene (reference sequence). The CDR3 loop spans 16 amino acids. CDR3 in amino acids: CASSIMGAAEGNEQFF. The CDR3 bases are TGTGCCAGTAGTATAATGGGAGCGGCTGAGGGCAATGAGCAGTTCTTC.

This chain uses TRBV27 with TRBJ2-3, with TRBD2 identical over 8 bases. The CDR3 is 17 residues long. J gave up 2 bases and V 5 bases, and 12 bases lay outside the gene matches. Germline V CDR1 and CDR2: MNHEY, SMNVEV (reference sequence). Written as DNA, the CDR3 is TGTGCCAGCAGTCTGCTCGTCAGCGGGGGATACACAGATACGCAGTATTTT. Its translation: CASSLLVSGGYTDTQYF.

The rearrangement links TRBV4-2 to TRBJ1-5; TRBD1 is a possible D gene (5 bases). V lost 8 bases, J lost 0 bases, and 14 bases lay in between. CDR1 and CDR2 from the germline V gene are LGHNA and YNFKEQ. CDR3 length: 15 amino acids. The CDR3 spells CASESRQYSNQPQHF. The CDR3 bases are TGTGCCAGCGAATCCCGACAGTATAGCAATCAGCCCCAGCATTTT.

V usage is TRBV10-2 and J usage is TRBJ2-1; 7 bases fit TRBD2. Germline loops: CDR1 WSHSY, CDR2 SAAADI. CDR3 length: 16 residues. J gave up 7 bases and V 2 bases, and 11 bases lay outside the gene matches. The CDR3: CASSEGGRAVLNEQFF. Here the CDR3 DNA reads TGCGCCAGCAGTGAGGGGGGGAGGGCCGTTTTAAATGAGCAGTTCTTC.

V gene TRBV11-1 combines with J gene TRBJ2-1, with D hard to call. This CDR3 comprises 13 residues. Trimming shortened V by 3 bases and J by 7 bases, and 10 bases separated the two germline ends. Germline CDR1 is SGHAT and CDR2 is FQDESV (reference sequence). The CDR3 region is CASSFSRLNEQFF. CDR3 DNA sequence: TGTGCCAGCAGCTTTTCGCGGCTGAATGAGCAGTTCTTC. The full variable domain, with the rest looked up from reference TRBV11-1 and TRBJ2-1, is EAEVAQSPRYKITEKSQAVAFWCDPISGHATLYWYRQILGQGPELLVQFQDESVVDDSQLPKDRFSAERLKGVDSTLKIQPAELGDSAMYLCASSFSRLNEQFFGPGTRLTVL.

The chain joins TRBV27 to TRBJ1-1; D is perhaps TRBD1 (5 bases). V was cut by 2 bases and J by 2 bases, with 9 bases left in between. CDR1 MNHEY and CDR2 SMNVEV come from the germline V gene (reference sequence). The CDR3 extends over 14 amino acids. The CDR3 sequence: CASSLVGANTEAFF. For the CDR3, the DNA is TGTGCCAGCAGTTTAGTAGGGGCTAACACTGAAGCTTTCTTT.

This chain connects TRBV5-1 to TRBJ1-4; D unclear. Germline assignment: CDR1 SGHRS and CDR2 YFSETQ. V was cut by 4 bases and J by 10 bases, with 20 bases left in between. The CDR3 length is 15 residues. The CDR3 loop is CASSPFMGGSRKLFF. The CDR3 bases are TGCGCCAGCAGCCCGTTTATGGGTGGGAGTCGAAAACTGTTTTTT.

This chain links TRBV27 with TRBJ2-1; maybe TRBD2 (5 bases). V was cut by 3 bases and J by 2 bases, with 8 bases left in between. Germline assignment: CDR1 MNHEY and CDR2 SMNVEV (reference sequence). This CDR3 has 14 residues. CDR3 sequence (DNA): TGTGCCAGCAGTTTGGGGAGCACCTACAATGAGCAGTTCTTC. It specifies CASSLGSTYNEQFF.

The CDR3 coding sequence is TGTGCCAGCAGTGATGGCATGGGCAGACCGAACACTGAAGCTTTCTTT. Translation: CASSDGMGRPNTEAFF. The rearrangement joins TRBV2 to TRBJ1-1; no firm D call. Between the trimmed V and J ends, which lost 3 bases and 1 base, there was a span of 15 bases. The CDR3 covers 16 residues. CDR1 and CDR2 (germline): SNHLY, FYNNEI.

This sequence joins TRBV29-1 and TRBJ1-2, with D possibly matching TRBD1 (5 bases). Germline V gives CDR1 SQVTM, CDR2 ANQGSEA. With 4 bases removed from V and 4 bases from J, the gap between germline ends came to 13 bases. The CDR3 sequence is 13 residues long. The CDR3 nucleotides are TGCAGCGTTGGTGACAGCGAACGCTATGGCTACACCTTC. Protein sequence: CSVGDSERYGYTF.

This rearrangement joins TRBV5-1 to TRBJ2-1, with 10 bases aligning to TRBD1. Germline trimming cut 3 bases from V and 0 bases from J; bases unmatched to any gene: 9. Germline loops: CDR1 SGHRS, CDR2 YFSETQ. CDR3 length: 18 residues. CDR3 region: CASSSLGQGLSSYNEQFF. CDR3 DNA: TGCGCCAGCAGCTCCTTGGGACAGGGGCTCAGCTCCTACAATGAGCAGTTCTTC.

V and J are TRBV28 and TRBJ1-5; D is uncertain. This CDR3 has 15 residues. Germline-derived CDR1 and CDR2 are MDHEN and SYDVKM. The V and J ends lost 3 bases and 4 bases respectively, with 13 bases between them. The CDR3 sequence: CASSLIQVVNQPQHF. CDR3 coding DNA: TGTGCCAGCAGTTTGATTCAGGTAGTAAATCAGCCCCAGCATTTT.

The V gene is TRBV5-1, the J gene TRBJ1-1; D is possibly TRBD1 (5 bases). Trimming removed 4 bases at V and 1 base at J, with 11 bases between. The CDR3 runs 14 residues. Germline CDR1 reads SGHRS; CDR2 reads YFSETQ. The CDR3 loop reads CASSVDISNTEAFF. The CDR3 coding sequence is TGCGCCAGCAGCGTGGACATCTCGAACACTGAAGCTTTCTTT.

With respect to this clone: The sample holds other DNA sequences that translate to the same CDR3. The V call is TRBV7-2, the J call TRBJ2-7; D is uncertain. The V end was cut by 2 bases, the J end by 2 bases, with 13 bases between. Germline V gives CDR1 SGHTA, CDR2 FQGNSA. The CDR3 is 15 amino acids. CDR3 DNA sequence: TGTGCCAGCAGCTTAAAGTCAGTATTTACCTACGAGCAGTACTTC. Protein product: CASSLKSVFTYEQYF.

This chain links TRBV10-3 with TRBJ1-4; 7 bases align to TRBD1. The V and J ends lost 0 bases and 1 base, in that order; junction bases with no gene match: 5. Germline assignment: CDR1 ENHRY and CDR2 SYGVKD. This CDR3 is 17 amino acids long. This CDR3 reads CAISESVRGRTNEKLFF. CDR3 DNA: TGTGCCATCAGTGAGTCAGTCAGGGGGAGAACTAATGAAAAACTGTTTTTT.

V and J are TRBV13 and TRBJ1-2; tentatively, D is TRBD1 (5 bases). CDR3 length equals 15 residues. Germline V gene sequence: CDR1 PRHDT, CDR2 FYEKMQ (reference sequence). Deletions cut 2 bases from V and 1 base from J, with 11 bases between. The CDR3 loop is CASSLWGEGNYGYTF. The CDR3 nucleotides are TGTGCCAGCAGCTTATGGGGGGAAGGTAACTATGGCTACACCTTC.

The chain couples TRBV6-5 to TRBJ1-5; D is unresolved. Germline CDR1 is MNHEY and CDR2 is SVGAGI. Trimming took off 1 base at V and 0 bases at J, with 7 bases between the two ends. CDR3 length equals 15 residues. The chain's CDR3 is CASSYFIPSNQPQHF. The CDR3 coding sequence is TGTGCCAGCAGTTACTTCATCCCTAGCAATCAGCCCCAGCATTTT.

The chain is built from TRBV5-6 and TRBJ2-7, with TRBD1 identical over 10 bases. The junction had 9 bases not matched to a gene; V was cut back by 4 bases and J by 5 bases. This CDR3 is built from 15 residues. Germline CDR1 SGHDT, CDR2 YYEEEE. The CDR3 DNA sequence: TGTGCCAGCAGCATAGGGGGGACAGGGGCCCACGAGCAGTACTTC. Protein: CASSIGGTGAHEQYF.

V is TRBV27 and J is TRBJ1-1, with a possible D match to TRBD1 (6 bases). The CDR3 is made up of 14 amino acids. In germline, CDR1 is MNHEY, CDR2 SMNVEV (reference sequence). Trimming pared 2 bases from V and 5 bases from J, leaving 12 bases between. CDR3 protein: CASSLRGDRTEAFF. In nucleotides, the CDR3 is TGTGCCAGCAGTTTACGGGGTGACAGGACTGAAGCTTTCTTT.

This chain links TRBV6-5 with TRBJ1-1; TRBD1 aligns across 7 bases. Trimming took 2 bases from V and 1 from J; bases not matched to a gene: 1. CDR1 is MNHEY and CDR2 is SVGAGI in the germline V gene. This CDR3 contains 14 residues. DNA of the CDR3: TGTGCCAGCAGTTACGGGACAGCGAACACTGAAGCTTTCTTT. Residues: CASSYGTANTEAFF.

The chain is built from TRBV19 and TRBJ2-5, with TRBD1 matching 7 bases. CDR1 is LNHDA, CDR2 SQIVND, per germline (reference sequence). The CDR3 consists of 15 residues. Trimming cost V 5 bases and J 7 bases; bases outside gene matches: 13. The CDR3 DNA reads as TGTGCCAGTAGTCCTCAGACAGGGAGCCTCGGGACCCAGTACTTC. Amino acid sequence: CASSPQTGSLGTQYF.

The genes are TRBV28 and TRBJ2-7, with 7 bases identical to TRBD1. The junction had 3 bases not matched to a gene; V was cut back by 7 bases and J by 0 bases. Germline loops: CDR1 MDHEN, CDR2 SYDVKM. The CDR3 is 13 amino acids. CDR3 loop: CASIGDSSYEQYF. The CDR3 DNA sequence: TGTGCCAGCATTGGGGACAGCTCCTACGAGCAGTACTTC. Looking up the rest from reference TRBV28 and TRBJ2-7 gives the full variable domain: DVKVTQSSRYLVKRTGEKVFLECVQDMDHENMFWYRQDPGLGLRLIYFSYDVKMKEKGDIPEGYSVSREKKERFSLILESASTNQTSMYLCASIGDSSYEQYFGPGTRLTVT.